The next 22 T cell receptor beta chains were all read from a single sample in a study of molecular identifiers for immune sequencing clone quantification. TCRdb recomputed calls from the PCR reads with MiXCR, one row per CDR3 protein. The repertoire holds about 300,000 distinct CDR3 sequences, about 21% seen once, with 0.81% in the top ten. The sample consisted of naive CD8+ T cells from blood, with Jurkat cell RNA spiked in. Subset reported: FACS-sorted CD8+CD4-CCR7+CD45RA+ naive T cells. All receptors derive from a human donor in good health. Some libraries in this study had Jurkat cell RNA spiked in.

This clonotype was recorded many times. This chain joins TRBV7-3 and TRBJ2-2, with no clear D. V gave up 5 bases and J gave up 3 bases, with 22 bases separating them. The CDR3 is 18 amino acids. Germline loops: CDR1 SGHTA, CDR2 FQGTGA. The CDR3 loop is CASSPKMATRLYTGELFF. CDR3 DNA sequence: TGTGCCAGCAGCCCCAAGATGGCGACTCGGTTGTACACCGGGGAGCTGTTTTTT.

As to this clonotype: One end of the junction fails to match germline, which may point to a read error. The CDR3 nucleotides read TGTGCCAGCAGTTACTCCCTTACGACCACTGAAGCTCTCTTT. This encodes CASSYSLTTTEALF. The V and J genes are TRBV6-5 and TRBJ1-1; no clear D. The CDR3 loop spans 14 amino acids. Germline CDR1 reads MNHEY; CDR2 reads SVGAGI.

This clonotype was picked up many times. This sequence joins TRBV19 and TRBJ2-1, with 11 bases fitting TRBD2. With V trimmed by 1 base and J by 9 bases, 11 bases remained unmatched. The CDR3 sequence is 17 residues long. Germline values: CDR1 LNHDA, CDR2 SQIVND (reference sequence). The CDR3 DNA follows: TGTGCCAGTAGTATAGCGCTGGGACTAGCGGATGGTACTGAGCAGTTCTTC. This sequence encodes CASSIALGLADGTEQFF.

The rearrangement links TRBV7-9 to TRBJ1-4; D remains ambiguous. V lost 2 bases and J lost 4, with 8 bases in between. The CDR3 extends over 14 amino acids. The germline V gene has CDR1 SEHNR and CDR2 FQNEAQ (reference sequence). As DNA, the CDR3 is TGTGCCAGCAGCTTATTCAGTCTTAATGAAAAACTGTTTTTT. Protein product: CASSLFSLNEKLFF.

A word on this clonotype: A much larger clone differs by one base, so this may be a read error. The J gene is TRBJ2-1, the V gene TRBV4-1; 7 nucleotides align to TRBD1. CDR3 length: 13 residues. The germline V gene has CDR1 MGHRA and CDR2 YSYEKL. CDR3 residues: CASSFRQGYEQSF. In DNA form, the CDR3 reads TGCGCCAGCAGCTTTCGACAGGGATATGAGCAGTCCTTC.

A word on this clonotype: Mismatch with germline at one junction end may stem from a read error. The rearrangement links TRBV7-2 to TRBJ2-3; TRBD2 matches at 8 bases. Germline V gene lookup returns CDR1 SGHTA and CDR2 FQGNSA. CDR3 length equals 16 residues. CDR3 coding DNA: TGTGCCGGCAGTCCTTTAGCGGGGACGATTACAGATACGCAGTATTTT. It translates to CAGSPLAGTITDTQYF. Complete variable domain (other parts from reference TRBV7-2 and TRBJ2-3): GAGVSQSPSNKVTEKGKDVELRCDPISGHTALYWYRQSLGQGLEFLIYFQGNSAPDKSGLPSDRFSAERTGGSVSTLTIQRTQQEDSAVYLCAGSPLAGTITDTQYFGPGTRLTVL.

Ten or more counts support this clonotype. CDR3 residues: CASSQHSGDLIRGPQYF. CDR3 bases: TGCGCCAGCAGCCAACATAGCGGGGACCTAATCAGGGGTCCGCAGTATTTT. The chain links TRBV4-3 to TRBJ2-3; the match to TRBD2 covers 8 bases. V shed 2 bases and J 10 bases; nucleotides not matched to a gene: 17. The CDR3 consists of 17 residues. Germline V gene lookup returns CDR1 LGHNA and CDR2 YSLEER.

This clonotype has just a few counts. The rearrangement links TRBV4-1 to TRBJ1-1, with TRBD1 as a possible D gene (5 bases). The germline V gene encodes CDR1 MGHRA and CDR2 YSYEKL. Trimming removed 3 bases at V and 2 bases at J, with 13 bases between. The CDR3 covers 15 residues. CDR3 DNA: TGCGCCAGCAGCCATCCCGACAGTATCAACACTGAAGCTTTCTTT. Amino acids: CASSHPDSINTEAFF.

This clonotype was recorded many times. This sequence joins TRBV5-5 and TRBJ1-1; D remains ambiguous. Germline CDR1 SGHKS, CDR2 YYEKEE (reference sequence). V was pared by 0 bases and J by 0 bases, with 15 bases between. There are 17 residues in the CDR3. CDR3 amino acids: CASSLDEARTMNTEAFF. DNA for the CDR3: TGTGCCAGCAGCTTGGACGAAGCCAGGACCATGAACACTGAAGCTTTCTTT.

This clonotype has at least ten counts. The chain uses TRBV24-1 and TRBJ2-1; D gene unclear. The CDR3 is 14 amino acids. V shed 1 base and J shed 6 bases, with 9 bases lying between them. Germline CDR1 reads KGHDR; CDR2 reads SFDVKD. The CDR3 is CATSDFNAPNEQFF. As DNA, the CDR3 is TGTGCCACCAGTGATTTTAATGCACCCAATGAGCAGTTCTTC.

The chain carries TRBV29-1 and TRBJ2-1; 11 bases agree with TRBD2. V was pared by 7 bases and J by 10 bases, with 15 bases of the junction left unmatched. This CDR3 has 15 amino acids. Germline CDR1 SQVTM, CDR2 ANQGSEA. The CDR3 DNA follows: TGCAGCGGACTCCCGGGGGCTAGCGGGAGGAAGGAGCAGTTCTTC. Translation: CSGLPGASGRKEQFF.

This clonotype has ten or more counts. The chain combines TRBV7-9 with TRBJ1-1; maybe TRBD1 (6 bases). CDR1 is SEHNR, CDR2 FQNEAQ, per germline (reference sequence). The V and J ends lost 5 bases and 11 bases respectively, with 15 bases between them. The CDR3 has 12 residues. CDR3 region: CASSLDYREAFF. The CDR3, as DNA: TGTGCCAGCAGCCTAGACTACAGGGAGGCTTTCTTT.

This clonotype was detected many times. V and J are TRBV6-5 and TRBJ1-4; 10 bases line up with TRBD1. After removal of 5 bases from V and 7 bases from J, the junction contained 4 bases not matched to a gene. Germline V gives CDR1 MNHEY, CDR2 SVGAGI. The CDR3 runs 14 residues. Here the CDR3 DNA reads TGTGCCAGCAGTGGGGACAGGGGACGTGAAAAACTGTTTTTT. This sequence encodes CASSGDRGREKLFF.

Comment on this clonotype: A much larger clone lies one base from this, so it may be a read error. The genes are TRBV25-1 and TRBJ1-4; TRBD1 agrees at 7 bases. This CDR3 spans 16 amino acids. Unmatched junction bases numbered 11, after V lost 4 bases and J lost 6 bases. The germline V gene encodes CDR1 MGHDK and CDR2 SYGVNS. The CDR3 DNA reads TGTGCCAGCAGTGCAGCCTCCGGGACAGTAGATGAAAAACTGTTTTTT. Translating it yields CASSAASGTVDEKLFF. Filled out from reference TRBV25-1 and TRBJ1-4, the complete variable domain reads EADIYQTPRYLVIGTGKKITLECSQTMGHDKMYWYQQDPGMELHLIHYSYGVNSTEKGDLSSESTVSRIRTEHFPLTLESARPSHTSQYLCASSAASGTVDEKLFFGSGTQLSVL.

This clonotype was counted at least ten times. The chain has TRBV12-3 or TRBV12-4 and TRBJ2-7; TRBD2 aligns across 7 bases. J lost 4 bases, V lost 5 bases, and 8 bases had no gene match. The CDR3 is 14 amino acids. Here the CDR3 DNA reads TGTGCCAGCAGTCCCGGACTAGTAGGTTACGAGCAGTACTTC. Translated, it gives CASSPGLVGYEQYF.

This clonotype has at least ten counts. The V call is TRBV19, the J call TRBJ2-1; 11 bases are shared with TRBD1. The CDR3 is made up of 17 amino acids. The V gene end was trimmed by 1 base and the J gene end by 7 bases; junction bases not matched to a gene: 9. Germline V gene sequence: CDR1 LNHDA, CDR2 SQIVND (reference sequence). CDR3 protein: CASSIGGTGGLVNEQFF. In DNA, the CDR3 is TGTGCCAGTAGTATAGGCGGGACAGGGGGACTAGTAAATGAGCAGTTCTTC. Together with reference TRBV19 and TRBJ2-1, the CDR3 gives the full variable domain: DGGITQSPKYLFRKEGQNVTLSCEQNLNHDAMYWYRQDPGQGLRLIYYSQIVNDFQKGDIAEGYSVSREKKESFPLTVTSAQKNPTAFYLCASSIGGTGGLVNEQFFGPGTRLTVL.

Note on this clonotype: A read error may be the cause here, since a much bigger clone is one base away. The conserved final phenylalanine or tryptophan is absent from the CDR3, which likely points to a read error. The V call is TRBV5-4, the J call TRBJ2-7; perhaps TRBD1 as D (6 bases). The CDR3 spans 14 residues. Germline loops: CDR1 SGHNT, CDR2 YYREEE (reference sequence). The V end lost 2 bases, the J end lost 0 bases, and 9 bases lay between the germline ends. The CDR3 sequence: CASSFPDSSYEQYS. The CDR3 DNA sequence: TGTGCCAGCAGCTTTCCGGACAGCTCCTACGAGCAGTACTCC.

This clonotype has just a few counts. CDR3 bases: TGTGCCAGCAGTTTAAGTCCCTTTGTTATGACAGAAACAAGCACAGATACGCAGTATTTT. It codes for CASSLSPFVMTETSTDTQYF. The chain joins TRBV27 to TRBJ2-3; maybe TRBD1 (5 bases). V was pared by 2 bases and J by 0 bases, with 24 bases between. Germline-derived CDR1 and CDR2 are MNHEY and SMNVEV (reference sequence). CDR3 size: 20 residues.

This clonotype was seen more than once but under ten times. The rearrangement links TRBV7-9 to TRBJ2-2; D perhaps matches TRBD2 (5 bases). V was shortened by 5 bases and J by 0 bases, with 13 bases between the two germline ends. Germline CDR1 reads SEHNR; CDR2 reads FQNEAQ (reference sequence). The length of the CDR3 is 16 residues. This CDR3 reads CASSPATEANTGELFF. The CDR3 DNA sequence: TGTGCCAGCAGCCCCGCCACGGAGGCGAACACCGGGGAGCTGTTTTTT.

This clonotype was seen repeatedly, ten times or more. The CDR3 spells CASQQGAPPVDTEAFF. In nucleotides, the CDR3 is TGTGCCAGCCAACAGGGGGCGCCCCCTGTGGACACTGAAGCTTTCTTT. The chain employs TRBV27 and TRBJ1-1; 9 nucleotides agree with TRBD1. The germline V gene encodes CDR1 MNHEY and CDR2 SMNVEV (reference sequence). Unmatched junction bases numbered 13, after V lost 8 bases and J lost 3 bases. The CDR3 runs to 16 residues.

With regard to this clonotype: It is likely a read error, because the conserved phenylalanine at the end of the CDR3 is missing. V and J are TRBV7-9 and TRBJ2-7, with D perhaps TRBD1 (6 bases). Germline V gives CDR1 SEHNR, CDR2 FQNEAQ (reference sequence). V lost 5 bases, J lost 5 bases, and 10 bases lay in between. There are 12 residues in the CDR3. CDR3 protein: CASSQSGDEQYS. CDR3 DNA sequence: TGTGCCAGCAGCCAATCAGGGGACGAGCAGTACTCC.

About this clonotype itself: This may come from a read error, since a much larger clone is one base off. The J gene is TRBJ1-4, the V gene TRBV7-9, with D unclear. CDR1 SEHNR and CDR2 FQNEAQ come from the germline V gene (reference sequence). This CDR3 region has 12 residues. CDR3 coding DNA: TGTGCCTGCAGCTCACGACCGGGTCTTGTGTTTTTT. Translation: CACSSRPGLVFF.